The source of this T cell receptor beta chain is a study of beta chain features in type 1 diabetes. Study-wide results and limits: TCRB CDR3 length was moderately but significantly reduced in all four CD4+ subsets of Type 1 diabetes patients.

All of the isolated RNA was reverse transcribed, so expressed TCRB transcripts were sequenced. Naive, central memory and regulatory T cell samples averaged roughly 3.4 million immunoSEQ reads each. Profiling relied on immunoSEQ multiplex PCR, and the TCRdb table lists in-frame clones only, not all of them. Altogether 200,000 to 300,000 clones are present, 20% being singletons, with the ten largest covering about 0.027%. Every donor had blood drawn once into heparin, approximately 110 mL on average. Isolation of CD4+ naive, central memory, regulatory and stem cell-like memory cells was achieved by sorting via CD45RO/CCR7/CD25/CD127/CD95/CD27. V was shortened by 5 bases and J by 3 bases, with 12 bases between the two germline ends. This CDR3 is built from 13 residues. Germline lookup yields CDR1 SQVTM and CDR2 ANQGSEA. Note on this clone: What it binds is not known.

Sequencing input: naive CD4+ T cells from blood. The rearrangement uses TRBV29-1 and TRBJ2-3; D is possibly TRBD1 (5 bases). The TCR comes from a woman aged 40 to 55 with type 1 diabetes. The CDR3 protein is CSVRRAGTDTQYF. The CDR3 nucleotides read TGCAGCGTTCGAAGGGCAGGGACAGATACGCAGTATTTT.